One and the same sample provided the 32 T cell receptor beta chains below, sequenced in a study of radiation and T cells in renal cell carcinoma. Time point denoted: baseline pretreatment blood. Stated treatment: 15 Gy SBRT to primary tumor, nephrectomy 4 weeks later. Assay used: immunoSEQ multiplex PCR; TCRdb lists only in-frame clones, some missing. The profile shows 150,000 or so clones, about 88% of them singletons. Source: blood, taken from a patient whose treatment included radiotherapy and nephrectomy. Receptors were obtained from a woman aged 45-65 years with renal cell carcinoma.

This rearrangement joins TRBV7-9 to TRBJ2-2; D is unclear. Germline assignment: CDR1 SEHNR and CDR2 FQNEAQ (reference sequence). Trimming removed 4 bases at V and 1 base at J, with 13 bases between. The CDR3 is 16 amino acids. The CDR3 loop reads CASSWSKPGNTGELFF. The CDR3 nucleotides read TGTGCCAGCAGCTGGAGTAAACCGGGGAACACCGGGGAGCTGTTTTTT.

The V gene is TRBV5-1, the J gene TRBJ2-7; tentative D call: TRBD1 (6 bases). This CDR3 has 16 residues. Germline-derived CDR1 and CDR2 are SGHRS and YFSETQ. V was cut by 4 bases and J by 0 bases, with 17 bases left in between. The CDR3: CASSDITGTSSYEQYF. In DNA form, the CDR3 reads TGCGCCAGCAGCGACATTACAGGGACCTCCTCCTACGAGCAGTACTTC.

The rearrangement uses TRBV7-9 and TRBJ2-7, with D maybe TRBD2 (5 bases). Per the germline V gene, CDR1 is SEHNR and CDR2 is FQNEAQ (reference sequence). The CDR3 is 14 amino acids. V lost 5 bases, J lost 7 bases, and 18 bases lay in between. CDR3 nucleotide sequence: TGTGCCAGCAGCCAAGACGGGATATTACGGGAGCAGTACTTC. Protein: CASSQDGILREQYF.

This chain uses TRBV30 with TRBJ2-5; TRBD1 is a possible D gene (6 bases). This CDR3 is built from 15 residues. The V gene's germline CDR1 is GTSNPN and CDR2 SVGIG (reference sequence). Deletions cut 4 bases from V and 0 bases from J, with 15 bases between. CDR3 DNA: TGTGCCTGGACCAAGACGGGACAATACCAAGAGACCCAGTACTTC. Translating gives CAWTKTGQYQETQYF. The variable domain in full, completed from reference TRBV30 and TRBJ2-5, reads SQTIHQWPATLVQPVGSPLSLECTVEGTSNPNLYWYRQAAGRGLQLLFYSVGIGQISSEVPQNLSASRPQDRQFILSSKKLLLSDSGFYLCAWTKTGQYQETQYFGPGTRLLVL.

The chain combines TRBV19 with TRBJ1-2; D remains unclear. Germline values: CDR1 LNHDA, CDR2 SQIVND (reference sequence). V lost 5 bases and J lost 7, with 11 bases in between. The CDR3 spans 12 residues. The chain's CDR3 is CASSPSPGGYTF. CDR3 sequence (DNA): TGTGCCAGTAGTCCATCACCGGGTGGCTACACCTTC.

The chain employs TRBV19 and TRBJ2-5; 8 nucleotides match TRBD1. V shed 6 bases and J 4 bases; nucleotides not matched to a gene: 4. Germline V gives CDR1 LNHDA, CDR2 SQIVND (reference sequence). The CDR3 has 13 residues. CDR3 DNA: TGTGCCAGTAGCAGGGGGCTTGGAGAGACCCAGTACTTC. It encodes CASSRGLGETQYF.

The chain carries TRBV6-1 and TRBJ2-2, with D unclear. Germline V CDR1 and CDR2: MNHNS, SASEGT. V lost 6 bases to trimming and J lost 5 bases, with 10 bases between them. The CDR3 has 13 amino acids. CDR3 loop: CASSPGMTGELFF. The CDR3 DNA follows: TGTGCCAGCAGCCCCGGAATGACCGGGGAGCTGTTTTTT.

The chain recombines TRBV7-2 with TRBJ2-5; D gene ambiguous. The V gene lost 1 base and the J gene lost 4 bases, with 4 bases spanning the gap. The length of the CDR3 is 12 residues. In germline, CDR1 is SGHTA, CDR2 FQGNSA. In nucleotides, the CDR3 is TGTGCCAGCAGCTTAGGTCGAGAGACCCAGTACTTC. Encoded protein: CASSLGRETQYF.

Written as DNA, the CDR3 is TGTGCCAGCAGTTCTACCCGGACAGGTGGAACCGGGGAGCTGTTTTTT. The encoded protein is CASSSTRTGGTGELFF. The J gene is TRBJ2-2, the V gene TRBV27, with TRBD1 matching over 7 bases. V lost 4 bases to trimming and J lost 5 bases; unmatched junction nucleotides: 10. Germline V gene data show CDR1 as MNHEY and CDR2 as SMNVEV (reference sequence). The CDR3 runs to 16 residues.

CDR3 coding DNA: TGTGCCAGCAGCGCCCCCCTCCCCAGACAGGAAGCTTTCTTT. Translation gives CASSAPLPRQEAFF. The genes are TRBV5-4 and TRBJ1-1; D is perhaps TRBD1 (5 bases). Trimming stripped 4 bases from V and 8 bases from J, with 18 bases between. The CDR3 is made up of 14 amino acids. Germline V gene lookup returns CDR1 SGHNT and CDR2 YYREEE (reference sequence). The full variable domain, with the rest looked up from reference TRBV5-4 and TRBJ1-1, is ETGVTQSPTHLIKTRGQQVTLRCSSQSGHNTVSWYQQALGQGPQFIFQYYREEENGRGNFPPRFSGLQFPNYSSELNVNALELDDSALYLCASSAPLPRQEAFFGQGTRLTVV.

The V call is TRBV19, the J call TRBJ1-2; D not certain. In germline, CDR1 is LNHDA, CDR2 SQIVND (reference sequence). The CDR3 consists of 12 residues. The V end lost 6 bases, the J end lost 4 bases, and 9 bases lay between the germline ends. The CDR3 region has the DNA TGTGCCAGTAGGCTAGAAAGCTATGGCTACACCTTC. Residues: CASRLESYGYTF.

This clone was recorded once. CDR3: CASSYSQSNEKLFF. In nucleotides, the CDR3 is TGTGCCAGCAGTTACTCCCAGTCTAATGAAAAACTGTTTTTT. J is TRBJ1-4 and V is TRBV6-6; D is unclear. With 0 bases removed from V and 3 bases from J, the gap between germline ends came to 5 bases. The CDR3 extends over 14 amino acids. Germline V gene data show CDR1 as MNHNY and CDR2 as SVGAGI (reference sequence).

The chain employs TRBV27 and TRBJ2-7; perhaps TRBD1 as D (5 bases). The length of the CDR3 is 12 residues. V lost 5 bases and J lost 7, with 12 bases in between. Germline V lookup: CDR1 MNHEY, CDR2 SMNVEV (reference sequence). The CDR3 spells CASSPTQGEQYF. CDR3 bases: TGTGCCAGCAGTCCAACGCAGGGAGAGCAGTACTTC.

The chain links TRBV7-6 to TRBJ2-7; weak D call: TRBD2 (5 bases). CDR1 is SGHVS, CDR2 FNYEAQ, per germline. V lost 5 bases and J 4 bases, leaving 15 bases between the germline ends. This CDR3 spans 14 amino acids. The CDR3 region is CASSLLGEGYEQYF. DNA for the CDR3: TGTGCCAGCAGCCTTTTAGGAGAGGGATACGAGCAGTACTTC.

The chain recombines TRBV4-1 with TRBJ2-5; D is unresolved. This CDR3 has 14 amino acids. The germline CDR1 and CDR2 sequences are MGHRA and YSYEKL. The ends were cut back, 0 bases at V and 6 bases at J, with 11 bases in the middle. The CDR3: CASSQEVSLQTQYF. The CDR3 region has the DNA TGCGCCAGCAGCCAAGAAGTTTCTTTGCAGACCCAGTACTTC.

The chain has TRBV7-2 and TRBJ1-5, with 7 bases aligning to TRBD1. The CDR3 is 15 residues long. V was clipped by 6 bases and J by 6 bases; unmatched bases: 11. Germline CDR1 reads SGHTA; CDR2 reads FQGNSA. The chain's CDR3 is CASSSDRVRSQPQHF. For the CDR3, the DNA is TGTGCCAGCAGTTCCGACAGGGTACGATCTCAGCCCCAGCATTTT.

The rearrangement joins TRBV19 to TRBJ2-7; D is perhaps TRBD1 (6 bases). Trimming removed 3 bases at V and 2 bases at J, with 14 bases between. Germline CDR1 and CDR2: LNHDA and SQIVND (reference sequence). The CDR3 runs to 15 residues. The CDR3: CASSMAGVTPYEQYF. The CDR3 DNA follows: TGTGCCAGTAGTATGGCAGGGGTGACCCCCTACGAGCAGTACTTC.

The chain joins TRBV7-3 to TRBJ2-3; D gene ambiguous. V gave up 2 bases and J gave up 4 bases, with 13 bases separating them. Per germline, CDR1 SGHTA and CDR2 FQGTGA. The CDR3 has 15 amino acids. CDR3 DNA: TGTGCCAGCAGCTTATCCCCCCAAAGAGCAGATACGCAGTATTTT. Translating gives CASSLSPQRADTQYF. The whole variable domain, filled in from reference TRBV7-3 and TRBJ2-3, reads GAGVSQTPSNKVTEKGKYVELRCDPISGHTALYWYRQSLGQGPEFLIYFQGTGAADDSGLPNDRFFAVRPEGSVSTLKIQRTERGDSAVYLCASSLSPQRADTQYFGPGTRLTVL.

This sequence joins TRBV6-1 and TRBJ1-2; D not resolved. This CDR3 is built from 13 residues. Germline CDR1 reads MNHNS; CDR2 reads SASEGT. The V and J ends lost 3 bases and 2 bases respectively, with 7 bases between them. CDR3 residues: CASSDPPNYGYTF. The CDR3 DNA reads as TGTGCCAGCAGTGATCCCCCGAACTATGGCTACACCTTC.

Written as DNA, the CDR3 is TGTGCCAGCAGCTTAGAGGACTATAGCAATCAGCCCCAGCATTTT. This sequence encodes CASSLEDYSNQPQHF. The rearrangement joins TRBV7-8 to TRBJ1-5; D not resolved. CDR3 length: 15 residues. V shed 1 base and J shed 0 bases, with 7 bases lying between them. From germline, CDR1 is SGHVS and CDR2 FQNEAQ. The entire variable domain, with the rest obtained from reference TRBV7-8 and TRBJ1-5, is as follows: GAGVSQSPRYKVAKRGQDVALRCDPISGHVSLFWYQQALGQGPEFLTYFQNEAQLDKSGLPSDRFFAERPEGSVSTLKIQRTQQEDSAVYLCASSLEDYSNQPQHFGDGTRLSIL.

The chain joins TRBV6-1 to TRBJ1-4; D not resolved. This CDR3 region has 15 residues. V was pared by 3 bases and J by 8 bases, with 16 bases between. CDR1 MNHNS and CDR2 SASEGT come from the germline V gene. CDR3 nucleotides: TGTGCCAGCAGTGATTCGAGGGTTGGGGAGGAAAAACTGTTTTTT. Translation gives CASSDSRVGEEKLFF.

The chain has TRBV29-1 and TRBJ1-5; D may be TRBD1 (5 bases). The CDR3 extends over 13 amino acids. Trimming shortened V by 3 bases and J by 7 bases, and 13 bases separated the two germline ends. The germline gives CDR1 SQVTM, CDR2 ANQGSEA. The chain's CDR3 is CSVEAGRDQPQHF. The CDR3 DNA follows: TGCAGCGTTGAGGCAGGGAGGGACCAGCCCCAGCATTTT.

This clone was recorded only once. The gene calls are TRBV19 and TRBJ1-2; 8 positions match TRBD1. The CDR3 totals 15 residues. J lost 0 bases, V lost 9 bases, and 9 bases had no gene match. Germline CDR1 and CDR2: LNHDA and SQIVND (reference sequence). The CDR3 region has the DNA TGTGCCAGCGGGACAGGCAGCGGAACTAACTATGGCTACACCTTC. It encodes CASGTGSGTNYGYTF. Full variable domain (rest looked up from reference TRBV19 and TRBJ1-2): DGGITQSPKYLFRKEGQNVTLSCEQNLNHDAMYWYRQDPGQGLRLIYYSQIVNDFQKGDIAEGYSVSREKKESFPLTVTSAQKNPTAFYLCASGTGSGTNYGYTFGSGTRLTVV.

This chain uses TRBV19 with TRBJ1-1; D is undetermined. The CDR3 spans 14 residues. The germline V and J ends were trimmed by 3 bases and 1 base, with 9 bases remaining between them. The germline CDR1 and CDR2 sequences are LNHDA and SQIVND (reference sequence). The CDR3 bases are TGTGCCAGTAGTATTGCCGTGGCGAACACTGAAGCTTTCTTT. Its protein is CASSIAVANTEAFF.

CDR3 loop: CASSLIAWTSYYNEQFF. The CDR3 DNA reads as TGTGCCAGCAGCTTAATCGCTTGGACTAGTTATTACAATGAGCAGTTCTTC. The chain links TRBV7-2 to TRBJ2-1; 7 bases match TRBD2. The junction had 11 bases not matched to a gene; V was cut back by 2 bases and J by 4 bases. Germline V gene data show CDR1 as SGHTA and CDR2 as FQGNSA. This CDR3 is 17 amino acids long.

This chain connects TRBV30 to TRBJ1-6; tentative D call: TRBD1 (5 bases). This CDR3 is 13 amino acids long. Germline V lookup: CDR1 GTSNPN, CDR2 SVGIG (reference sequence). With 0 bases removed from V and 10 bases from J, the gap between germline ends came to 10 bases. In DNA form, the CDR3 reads TGTGCCTGGAGTGTGCAGGGTCGCTCACCCCTCCACTTT. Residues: CAWSVQGRSPLHF.

Here the CDR3 reads CASSEYLGQGATEAFF. The CDR3 DNA reads TGTGCCAGCAGTGAATATTTGGGACAGGGGGCTACTGAAGCTTTCTTT. The rearrangement joins TRBV2 to TRBJ1-1, with TRBD1 matching over 12 bases. CDR1 SNHLY and CDR2 FYNNEI come from the germline V gene. J lost 5 bases, V lost 2 bases, and 6 bases had no gene match. CDR3 length equals 16 residues.

This chain's CDR3 is CASSIIRTGTANYGYTF. The CDR3, as DNA: TGTGCCAGTAGTATCATCAGGACGGGTACAGCTAACTATGGCTACACCTTC. The chain couples TRBV19 to TRBJ1-2; no clear D. The V gene's germline CDR1 is LNHDA and CDR2 SQIVND (reference sequence). V was trimmed by 3 bases and J by 0 bases, leaving 17 bases between them. The CDR3 runs 17 residues.

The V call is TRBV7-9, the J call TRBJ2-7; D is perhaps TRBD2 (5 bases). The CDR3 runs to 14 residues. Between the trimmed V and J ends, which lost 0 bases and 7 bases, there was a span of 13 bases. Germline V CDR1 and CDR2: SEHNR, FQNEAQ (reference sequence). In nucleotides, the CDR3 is TGTGCCAGCAGCTTAGCGGACGGACGGGGTGAGCAGTACTTC. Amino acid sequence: CASSLADGRGEQYF.

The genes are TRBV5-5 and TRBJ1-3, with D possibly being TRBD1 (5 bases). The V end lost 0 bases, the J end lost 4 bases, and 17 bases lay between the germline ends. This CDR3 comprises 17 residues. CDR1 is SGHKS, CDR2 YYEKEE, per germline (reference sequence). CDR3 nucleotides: TGTGCCAGCAGCTTGGCCGGGGCAGCCCGAGGGGGAAACACCATATATTTT. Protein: CASSLAGAARGGNTIYF.

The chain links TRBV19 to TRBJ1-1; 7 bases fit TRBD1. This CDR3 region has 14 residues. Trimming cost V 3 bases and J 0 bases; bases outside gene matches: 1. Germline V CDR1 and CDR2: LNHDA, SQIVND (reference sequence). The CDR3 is CASSMDRLNTEAFF. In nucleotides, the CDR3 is TGTGCCAGTAGTATGGACAGGCTGAACACTGAAGCTTTCTTT.

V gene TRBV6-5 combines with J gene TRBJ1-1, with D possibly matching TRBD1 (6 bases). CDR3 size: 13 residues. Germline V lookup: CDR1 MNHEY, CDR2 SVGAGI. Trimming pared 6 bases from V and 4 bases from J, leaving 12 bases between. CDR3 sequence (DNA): TGTGCCAGCAGCAGACAGGTCCTCACTGAAGCTTTCTTT. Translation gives CASSRQVLTEAFF.